These 6 T cell receptor beta chains share one sample of origin, sequenced in a study of cytomegalovirus exposure and HLA in healthy donors. 60 Vbeta and 13 Jbeta primers were used in PCR. The method was immunoSEQ multiplex PCR; TCRdb's version includes in-frame clones alone and lacks a portion of them. The sample has 250,000 or so clones; approximately 91% are singletons. Sample: PBMCs. These receptors came from a girl aged 2 to 10 in good health and CMV-seronegative.

The chain couples TRBV28 to TRBJ1-4, with 7 bases aligning to TRBD1. The CDR3 spans 15 residues. CDR1 and CDR2 from the germline V gene are MDHEN and SYDVKM. Unmatched junction bases numbered 3, after V lost 1 base and J lost 4 bases. CDR3 sequence (DNA): TGTGCCAGCAGTTTATTGCAGGGGGTTAATGAAAAACTGTTTTTT. It specifies CASSLLQGVNEKLFF.

The chain carries TRBV28 and TRBJ2-5; the D gene is possibly TRBD1 (5 bases). Trimming removed 5 bases from V and 5 bases from J, with 15 bases in between. Germline loops: CDR1 MDHEN, CDR2 SYDVKM. The CDR3 runs 14 residues. The CDR3 DNA sequence: TGTGCCAGCAGTCACGACAGCCTGGGGGAGACCCAGTACTTC. Its translation is CASSHDSLGETQYF.

The rearrangement joins TRBV9 to TRBJ1-2; D unclear. Between the trimmed V and J ends, which lost 3 bases and 4 bases, there was a span of 10 bases. This CDR3 has 13 residues. CDR1 is SGDLS and CDR2 is YYNGEE in the germline V gene. CDR3 coding DNA: TGTGCCAGCAGCGAAGGCCGGGGCTATGGCTACACCTTC. It encodes CASSEGRGYGYTF. The full variable domain, completed using reference TRBV9 and TRBJ1-2, is DSGVTQTPKHLITATGQRVTLRCSPRSGDLSVYWYQQSLDQGLQFLIQYYNGEERAKGNILERFSAQQFPDLHSELNLSSLELGDSALYFCASSEGRGYGYTFGSGTRLTVV.

This clone is a singleton in its sample. The chain joins TRBV7-9 to TRBJ1-6; TRBD1 agrees at 7 bases. There are 15 residues in the CDR3. Trimming at V came to 1 base and at J to 7 bases, leaving 4 bases not matched to a gene. Per the germline V gene, CDR1 is SEHNR and CDR2 is FQNEAQ (reference sequence). As DNA, the CDR3 is TGTGCCAGCAGCTTAGTCGGACAGGACAATTCACCCCTCCACTTT. Protein product: CASSLVGQDNSPLHF.

This clone was seen only once. The chain uses TRBV7-3 and TRBJ1-1; the D gene is possibly TRBD1 (5 bases). Germline V gene lookup returns CDR1 SGHTA and CDR2 FQGTGA. V was pared by 2 bases and J by 4 bases, with 8 bases between. This CDR3 is 13 amino acids long. In DNA, the CDR3 is TGTGCCAGCAGCTTAGTACAGGCCACTGAAGCTTTCTTT. Its translation is CASSLVQATEAFF.

The V and J genes are TRBV6-5 and TRBJ2-1; D is perhaps TRBD2 (6 bases). The V end was cut by 8 bases, the J end by 8 bases, with 19 bases between. This CDR3 comprises 14 residues. Germline loops: CDR1 MNHEY, CDR2 SVGAGI. The CDR3 reads CASGNYLGGYEQFF. The CDR3 DNA follows: TGTGCCAGCGGAAACTACCTCGGAGGGTATGAGCAGTTCTTC.